A selection of T cell receptor beta chains follows, all from one sample in a study of post-analysis software for immune sequencing data. MiXCR was run by TCRdb on the PCR reads, yielding one entry per CDR3 protein. The profile shows approximately 770,000 distinct CDR3 sequences, about 45% of them singletons. Sample: blood. These receptors were collected from a girl aged 10 to 17 with multiple sclerosis. The CDR3 runs from the conserved cysteine through the conserved F or W. The D gene is left open where the match is weak. The size of a clone is reported for some rows only, either as once, few or many, or as a class for expanded clones.

>TRBJ2-6|.|.|TRBV12-3/TRBV12-4
TGTGCCAGCAGCGACTACTCTGGGGCCAACGTCCTGACTTTC
CASSDYSGANVLTF
>TRBJ2-7|TRBD2|.|TRBV5-1
TGCGCCAGCAGCCTTACCGGGACTAGCGGAGTGGAGTCCTACGAGCAGTACTTC
CASSLTGTSGVESYEQYF
>TRBJ1-2|.|once|TRBV28
TGTGCCAGCGGAAGTCAGCCGTCTTTCACCTTC
CASGSQPSFTF
>TRBJ1-5|.|.|TRBV12-3/TRBV12-4
TGCGCCAGCAGCTTGGAGGGAGGGCGCAATCAGCCCCAGCATTTT
CASSLEGGRNQPQHF
>TRBJ1-4|.|few|TRBV6-2/TRBV6-3
TGTGCCAGCAGCAAGCCGGGACGAGGGAATGAAAAACTGTTTTTT
CASSKPGRGNEKLFF
>TRBJ2-2|.|.|TRBV3-1
TGTGCCAGCAGCCAAGGGCTTCTCACCGGGGAGCTGTTTTTT
CASSQGLLTGELFF
>TRBJ2-7|TRBD2|.|TRBV20-1
TGCAGTGCTATGGGACAGCGGGAGGGCCTCTACGAGCAGTACTTC
CSAMGQREGLYEQYF
>TRBJ2-3|.|many|TRBV4-2
TGTGCCAGCAGCGATTCCACAGATACGCAGTATTTT
CASSDSTDTQYF
>TRBJ2-7|TRBD1|.|TRBV5-6
TGTGCCAGCAGCCCCGTGGGACAGGGGGCATACGAGCAGTACTTC
CASSPVGQGAYEQYF
>TRBJ2-7|TRBD2|.|TRBV28
TGTGCCAGCAGTTTATTCCTAGCGGGAGGCAACGAGCAGTACTTC
CASSLFLAGGNEQYF
>TRBJ2-1|.|.|TRBV11-2
TGTGCCAGCAGCTTAGGGCCGGAGGGGTACAATGAGCAGTTCTTC
CASSLGPEGYNEQFF
>TRBJ2-7|.|.|TRBV11-2
TGTGCCAGCAGCTTATACCCGACTGGGGCGGACATATTTTACGAGCAGTACTTC
CASSLYPTGADIFYEQYF
>TRBJ2-7|.|many|TRBV4-2
TGTGCCAGCAGCCCGACAGTGGTGCAGTACGAGCAGTACTTC
CASSPTVVQYEQYF
>TRBJ2-1|TRBD2|few|TRBV7-9
TGTGCCAGCAGCCAACGGACTAGCGGCGTTGGCAATGAGCAGTTCTTC
CASSQRTSGVGNEQFF